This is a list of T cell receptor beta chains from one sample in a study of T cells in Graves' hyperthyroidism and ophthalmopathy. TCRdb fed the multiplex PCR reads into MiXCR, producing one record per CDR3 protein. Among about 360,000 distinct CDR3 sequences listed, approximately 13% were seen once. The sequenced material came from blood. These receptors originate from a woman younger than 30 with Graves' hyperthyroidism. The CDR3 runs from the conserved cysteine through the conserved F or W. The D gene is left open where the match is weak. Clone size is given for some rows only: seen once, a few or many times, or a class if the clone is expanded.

TGTGCCAGCAGTTTTTTGGGGCAGCCCCAGCATTTT	CASSFLGQPQHF	few	TRBV12-3/TRBV12-4	TRBJ1-5	NA
TGTGCCAGCAGTGAAAAGGGTTTGGGAACTGAAGCTTTCTTT	CASSEKGLGTEAFF	many	TRBV6-1	TRBJ1-1	NA
TGTGCCAGCAGCGTAGAAGTAGGGAACACTGAAGCTTTCTTT	CASSVEVGNTEAFF	many	TRBV9	TRBJ1-1	NA
TGCAGCGGATCGGAAGTGGGCTATGGCTACACCTTC	CSGSEVGYGYTF	many	TRBV29-1	TRBJ1-2	NA
TGTGCCAGTAACGACAGGGGAAATGGCTACACCTTC	CASNDRGNGYTF	NA	TRBV19	TRBJ1-2	TRBD1
TGTGCCAGCAGTATGCAATACTCCGCGGGGGATACGCAGTATTTT	CASSMQYSAGDTQYF	many	TRBV28	TRBJ2-3	NA
TGTGCCATCAGTGAGTCGGTAGGGGAGCTGTTTTTT	CAISESVGELFF	few	TRBV10-3	TRBJ2-2	NA
TGTGCCAGCAGTCTCCAACTTCACCCGGGACTAGCGGGGGGGGGCACAGATACGCAGTATTTT	CASSLQLHPGLAGGGTDTQYF	once	TRBV28	TRBJ2-3	TRBD2
TGTGCCAGCAGTGCCGGGACAGGGGCAATTGTTGAGCAGTTCTTC	CASSAGTGAIVEQFF	NA	TRBV27	TRBJ2-1	TRBD1
TGTGCCAGCAGTCCTTATACAGCGAGCTCCTACAATGAGCAGTTCTTC	CASSPYTASSYNEQFF	many	TRBV28	TRBJ2-1	NA
TGTGCCAGCAGTTTATACAGGGGCACTGAAGCTTTCTTT	CASSLYRGTEAFF	many	TRBV27	TRBJ1-1	TRBD1